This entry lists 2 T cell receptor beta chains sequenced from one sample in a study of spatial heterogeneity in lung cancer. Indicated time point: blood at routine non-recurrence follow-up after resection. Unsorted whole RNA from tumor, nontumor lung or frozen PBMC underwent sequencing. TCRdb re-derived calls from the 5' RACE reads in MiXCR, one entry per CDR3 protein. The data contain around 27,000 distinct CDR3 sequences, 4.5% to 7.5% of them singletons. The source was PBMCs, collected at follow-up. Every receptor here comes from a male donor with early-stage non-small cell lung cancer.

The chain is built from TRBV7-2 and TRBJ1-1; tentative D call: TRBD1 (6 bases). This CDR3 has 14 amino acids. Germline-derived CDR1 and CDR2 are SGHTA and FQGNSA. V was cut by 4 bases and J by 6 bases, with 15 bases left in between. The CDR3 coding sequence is TGTGCCAGCAGCTCGACAGGAAGCAGGCCTGAAGCTTTCTTT. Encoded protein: CASSSTGSRPEAFF.

As DNA, the CDR3 is TGTGCCAGCAGTTTAAATCGAAACACTGAAGCTTTCTTT. It is translated as CASSLNRNTEAFF. The rearrangement joins TRBV12-3 or TRBV12-4 to TRBJ1-1, with no clear D. CDR3 length equals 13 residues. Trimming took off 2 bases at V and 2 bases at J, with 6 bases between the two ends.